This T cell receptor beta chain was sequenced during a study of cytomegalovirus exposure and HLA in healthy donors. Germline-derived CDR1 and CDR2 are GTSNPN and SVGIG (reference sequence). The CDR3 totals 13 residues. V was clipped by 3 bases and J by 2 bases, with 11 bases between them. The sample holds one count of this clone. The PCR made use of 60 Vbeta and 13 Jbeta primers. The data were produced by immunoSEQ multiplex PCR, yet TCRdb's version contains in-frame clones alone and is incomplete. The table has 200,000 to 250,000 clones, over 80% seen once; the top ten hold roughly 0.7%. The source of this sequence is a boy under 10 years old in good health and CMV-seronegative. The source material was PBMCs. The V call is TRBV30, the J call TRBJ2-7; D gene unclear. DNA for the CDR3: TGTGCCTGGAGGGGCCTAACCCCCTACGAGCAGTACTTC. Translating gives CAWRGLTPYEQYF.